The T cell receptor (beta chain) described here comes from a study of tumor and adjacent non-tumor tissue in lung cancer. Study overall: Histology: 12 adenocarcinoma, a couple of squamous cell carcinoma, 1 small cell lung cancer.

Germline V gene lookup returns CDR1 SGHAT and CDR2 FQNNGV. The CDR3 contains 12 residues. The template was RNA from unsorted bulk tissue. Donors were chemotherapy-naive, newly diagnosed lung cancer surgical patients in China, August–November 2014. A modified ARM-PCR protocol with three rounds of nested PCR amplified TCRbeta. In TCRdb, the multiplex PCR reads were re-called with MiXCR into one record per CDR3 protein. The sample shows around 210,000 distinct CDR3 sequences, 70% to 75% of them seen only once. Concerning this clonotype: The antigen is not known. One end of the junction does not line up with germline, which may come from a read error.

Regarding the study as a whole: Tumor repertoires had a smaller top 100 clone share than normal lung. TCR diversity was significantly greater in tumor than normal lung tissue.

The receptor was isolated from a man in his sixties with non-small cell lung cancer. V and J are TRBV11-2 and TRBJ2-1; no clear D gene. Sequenced: lung tumor tissue. CDR3 sequence reads: CASSPQPNKQFF. DNA for the CDR3: TGTGCCAGCAGTCCTCAACCCAATAAGCAGTTCTTC.